This T cell receptor beta chain derives from a study of CD8 T cells in Susac syndrome. CDR3 length: 14 residues. Germline-derived CDR1 and CDR2 are SEHNR and FQNEAQ (reference sequence). V was trimmed by 7 bases and J by 4 bases, leaving 15 bases between them. Reverse transcription of roughly 0.45 to 1 ug RNA used random hexamers. TCRdb re-called the immunoSEQ multiplex PCR reads with MiXCR, one entry per CDR3 protein. The sample includes under 200,000 distinct CDR3 sequences, around 96% of them seen just once. This sequence was found in a human donor with multiple sclerosis. This chain uses TRBV7-9 with TRBJ2-3; TRBD2 is a possible D gene (7 bases). Sample: CD8+ T cells from PBMCs. CDR3 sequence (DNA): TGTGCCAGCAAATCCGGGGAGGGGGCAGATACGCAGTATTTT. It yields the protein CASKSGEGADTQYF.